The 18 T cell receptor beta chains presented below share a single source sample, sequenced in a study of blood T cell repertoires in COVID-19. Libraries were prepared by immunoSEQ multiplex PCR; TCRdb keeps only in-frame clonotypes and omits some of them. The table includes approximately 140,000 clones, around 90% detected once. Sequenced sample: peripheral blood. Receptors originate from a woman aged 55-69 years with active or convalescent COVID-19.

The CDR3 DNA reads as TGTGCCAGCAGTTCAAACTATGGCTACACCTTC. Its protein is CASSSNYGYTF. This rearrangement joins TRBV28 to TRBJ1-2; D gene ambiguous. Looked up from germline, CDR1 is MDHEN and CDR2 is SYDVKM. This CDR3 has 11 residues. The V gene lost 4 bases and the J gene lost 2 bases, with 2 bases spanning the gap.

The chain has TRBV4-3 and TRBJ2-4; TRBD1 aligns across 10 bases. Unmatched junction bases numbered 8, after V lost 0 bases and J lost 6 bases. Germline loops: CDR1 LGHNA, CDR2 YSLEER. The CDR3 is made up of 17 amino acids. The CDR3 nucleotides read TGCGCCAGCAGCCAAGATGGAATCGGGACAGGGGCAAACATTCAGTACTTC. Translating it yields CASSQDGIGTGANIQYF.

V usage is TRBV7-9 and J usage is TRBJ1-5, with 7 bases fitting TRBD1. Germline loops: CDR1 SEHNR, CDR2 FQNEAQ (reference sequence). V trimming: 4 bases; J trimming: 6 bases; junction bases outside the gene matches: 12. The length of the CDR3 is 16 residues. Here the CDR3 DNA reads TGTGCCAGCAGCTCCGAGGGAGAGGGGGCGGCTCAGCCCCAGCATTTT. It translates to CASSSEGEGAAQPQHF.

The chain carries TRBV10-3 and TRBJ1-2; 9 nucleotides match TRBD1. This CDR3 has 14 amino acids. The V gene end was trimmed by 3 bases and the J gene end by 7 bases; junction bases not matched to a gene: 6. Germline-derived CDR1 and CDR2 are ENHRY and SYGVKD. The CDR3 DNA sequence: TGTGCCATCAGTGACCGGGACAGGGAGGGTGGCTACACCTTC. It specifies CAISDRDREGGYTF.

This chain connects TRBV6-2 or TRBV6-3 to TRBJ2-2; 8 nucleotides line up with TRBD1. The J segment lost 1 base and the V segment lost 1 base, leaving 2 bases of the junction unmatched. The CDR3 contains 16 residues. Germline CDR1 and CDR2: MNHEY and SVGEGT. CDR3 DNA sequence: TGTGCCAGCAGTTACTACGGGACAGGGAACACCGGGGAGCTGTTTTTT. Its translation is CASSYYGTGNTGELFF.

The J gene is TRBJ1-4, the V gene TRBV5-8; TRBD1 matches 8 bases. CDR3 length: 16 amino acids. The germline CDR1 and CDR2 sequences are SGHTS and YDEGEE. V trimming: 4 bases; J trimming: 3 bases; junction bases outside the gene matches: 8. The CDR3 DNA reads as TGTGCCAGCAGCCCGGGACAGGCTGTATCTAATGAAAAACTGTTTTTT. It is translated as CASSPGQAVSNEKLFF.

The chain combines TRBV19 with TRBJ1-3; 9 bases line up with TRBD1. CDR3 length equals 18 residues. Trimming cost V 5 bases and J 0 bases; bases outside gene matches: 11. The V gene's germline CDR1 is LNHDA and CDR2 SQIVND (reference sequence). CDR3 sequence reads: CASSAGSGTGTSGNTIYF. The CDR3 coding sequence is TGTGCCAGTAGTGCCGGATCCGGGACAGGGACCTCTGGAAACACCATATATTTT.

DNA for the CDR3: TGCGCCAGCAGCTTAGGGCCCCCCGGAGGGGAGACCCAGTACTTC. Translated: CASSLGPPGGETQYF. This sequence joins TRBV5-1 and TRBJ2-5; possible D gene TRBD2, 6 bases. Trimming removed 2 bases at V and 5 bases at J, with 16 bases between. The V gene's germline CDR1 is SGHRS and CDR2 YFSETQ. The CDR3 totals 15 residues.

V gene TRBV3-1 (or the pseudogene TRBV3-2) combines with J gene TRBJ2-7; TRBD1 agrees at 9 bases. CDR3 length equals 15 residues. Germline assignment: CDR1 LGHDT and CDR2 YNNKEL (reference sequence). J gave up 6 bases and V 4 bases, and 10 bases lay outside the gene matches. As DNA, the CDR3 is TGTGCCAGCAGCCCTAGGGACAGGGCTACCGTCGAGCAGTACTTC. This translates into CASSPRDRATVEQYF.

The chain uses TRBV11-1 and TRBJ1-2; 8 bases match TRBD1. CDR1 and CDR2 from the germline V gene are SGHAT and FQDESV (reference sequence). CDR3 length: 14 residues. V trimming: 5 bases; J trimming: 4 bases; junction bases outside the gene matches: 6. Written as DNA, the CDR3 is TGTGCCAGCAGCCGTGGACAGGGAGGCTATGGCTACACCTTC. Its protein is CASSRGQGGYGYTF.

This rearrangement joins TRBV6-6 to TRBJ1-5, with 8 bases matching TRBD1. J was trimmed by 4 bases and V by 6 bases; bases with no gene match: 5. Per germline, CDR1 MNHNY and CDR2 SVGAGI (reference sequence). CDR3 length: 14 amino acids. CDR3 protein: CASSGQGGNQPQHF. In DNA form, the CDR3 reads TGTGCCAGCAGCGGACAGGGTGGTAATCAGCCCCAGCATTTT.

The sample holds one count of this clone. CDR3 sequence: CASSLGRGSLSYEQYF. The CDR3 DNA follows: TGTGCCAGCAGCTTGGGTCGGGGTTCCCTCTCCTACGAGCAGTACTTC. The chain links TRBV5-6 to TRBJ2-7, with TRBD2 as a possible D gene (5 bases). V lost 0 bases and J 0 bases, leaving 13 bases between the germline ends. Germline V gives CDR1 SGHDT, CDR2 YYEEEE. The CDR3 totals 16 residues.

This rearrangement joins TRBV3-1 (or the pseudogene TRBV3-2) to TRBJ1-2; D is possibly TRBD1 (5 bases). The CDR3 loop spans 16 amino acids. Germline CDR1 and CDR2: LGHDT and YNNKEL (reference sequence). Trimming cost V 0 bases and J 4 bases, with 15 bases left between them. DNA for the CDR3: TGTGCCAGCAGCCAAGATCTGTCTGACAGCCTCTATGGCTACACCTTC. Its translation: CASSQDLSDSLYGYTF.

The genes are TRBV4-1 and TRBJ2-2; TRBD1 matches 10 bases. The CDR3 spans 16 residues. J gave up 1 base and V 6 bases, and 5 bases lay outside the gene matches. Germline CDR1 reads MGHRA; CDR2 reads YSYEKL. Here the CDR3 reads CASSQRDRGNTGELFF. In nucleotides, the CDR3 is TGCGCCAGCAGTCAAAGGGACAGGGGGAACACCGGGGAGCTGTTTTTT.

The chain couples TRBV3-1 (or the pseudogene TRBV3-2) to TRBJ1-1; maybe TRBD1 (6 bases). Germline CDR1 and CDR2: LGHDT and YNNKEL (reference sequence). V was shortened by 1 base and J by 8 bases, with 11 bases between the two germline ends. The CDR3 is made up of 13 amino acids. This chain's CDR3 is CASSQGQAGEAFF. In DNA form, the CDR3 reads TGTGCCAGCAGCCAAGGACAGGCCGGGGAAGCTTTCTTT.

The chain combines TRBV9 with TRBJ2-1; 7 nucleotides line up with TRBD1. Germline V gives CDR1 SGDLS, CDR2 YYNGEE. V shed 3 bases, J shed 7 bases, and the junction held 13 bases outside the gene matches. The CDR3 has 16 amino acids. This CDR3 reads CASSAAGTALGNEQFF. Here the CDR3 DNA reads TGTGCCAGCAGCGCTGCTGGGACAGCCTTAGGGAATGAGCAGTTCTTC.

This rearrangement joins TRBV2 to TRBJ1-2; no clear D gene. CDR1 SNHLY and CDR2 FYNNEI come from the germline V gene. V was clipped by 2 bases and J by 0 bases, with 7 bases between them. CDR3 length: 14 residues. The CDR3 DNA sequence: TGTGCCAGCAGTGAAAGCCAGGCTAACTATGGCTACACCTTC. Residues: CASSESQANYGYTF.

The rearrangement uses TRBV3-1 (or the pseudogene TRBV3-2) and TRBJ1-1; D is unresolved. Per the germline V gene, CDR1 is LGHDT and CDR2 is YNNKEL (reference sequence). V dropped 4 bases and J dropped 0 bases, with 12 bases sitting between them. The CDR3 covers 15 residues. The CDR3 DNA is TGTGCCAGCAGCCCTATGACACTCATGAACACTGAAGCTTTCTTT. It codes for CASSPMTLMNTEAFF.